The text below deals with one TCR beta chain. V was trimmed by 3 bases and J by 4 bases, leaving 13 bases between them. The CDR3 length is 14 residues. Germline loops: CDR1 SGHRS, CDR2 YFSETQ. The data derive from a study of T cells after yellow fever vaccination. TCRdb reprocessed the 5' RACE reads via MiXCR and lists one record per CDR3 protein. This sample has 150,000 to 200,000 distinct CDR3 sequences, with roughly 8.8% found just once. The source was CD8+ T cells sorted from PBMCs, collected 45 days after the yellow fever booster vaccination. This chain uses TRBV5-1 with TRBJ1-2; D possibly corresponds to TRBD1 (5 bases). The clonotype originates from a young man who received the YFV17D yellow fever vaccine. CDR3 residues: CASSSSTDSYGYTF. CDR3 in DNA: TGCGCCAGCAGCTCCAGCACCGACAGCTATGGCTACACCTTC.